These 32 T cell receptor beta chains originate from one sample sequenced in a study of CD8+CD57+ T cells in acquired aplastic anemia. Genomic DNA templated the TCR beta VDJ and CDR3 profiling. Each CDR3 protein gets one entry after TCRdb re-called the reads with MiXCR. The table shows approximately 160,000 distinct CDR3 sequences, with around 45% occurring only once. The sequencing input was sorted CD4+, CD8+, or CD8+CD57+ T cells (not recorded which) from PBMCs. Receptors originate from a human donor in good health.

This clonotype was counted once. The V call is TRBV15, the J call TRBJ2-7; D may correspond to TRBD1 or TRBD2 (6 bases each). Germline lookup yields CDR1 LNHNV and CDR2 YYDKDF (reference sequence). The CDR3 is 14 residues long. The V end was cut by 2 bases, the J end by 7 bases, with 15 bases between. The CDR3 sequence: CATSRPVTGAEQYF. CDR3 coding DNA: TGTGCCACCAGCAGACCTGTGACGGGGGCTGAGCAGTACTTC.

This clonotype was counted a few times. This chain links TRBV12-3 or TRBV12-4 with TRBJ2-3, with TRBD2 identical over 11 bases. V dropped 5 bases and J dropped 5; count of bases not matched to a gene: 6. The CDR3 contains 15 residues. The CDR3 DNA reads as TGTGCCAGCAGTCTGCTAGCGGGGGGAAAAGATACGCAGTATTTT. The encoded protein is CASSLLAGGKDTQYF.

As concerns this clonotype: This may be a read error, as it is one base from a much larger clone. The rearrangement links TRBV9 to TRBJ2-5, with 8 bases fitting TRBD1. V gave up 4 bases and J gave up 7 bases; unmatched junction bases: 12. Germline assignment: CDR1 SGDLS and CDR2 YYNGEE. This CDR3 is 15 amino acids long. The CDR3 nucleotides are TGTGCCAGCAGCCCCCAGGACAGGGATAGAGGGACCCAGTACTTC. It specifies CASSPQDRDRGTQYF.

This chain links TRBV7-2 with TRBJ1-1; D is ambiguous. The CDR3 is 11 residues long. The V end was cut by 2 bases, the J end by 11 bases, with 9 bases between. The germline CDR1 and CDR2 sequences are SGHTA and FQGNSA. The CDR3 DNA reads TGTGCCAGCAGCTTATACCGGGAGGCTTTCTTT. Amino acid sequence: CASSLYREAFF. The variable domain in full, with the rest retrieved from reference TRBV7-2 and TRBJ1-1, is GAGVSQSPSNKVTEKGKDVELRCDPISGHTALYWYRQSLGQGLEFLIYFQGNSAPDKSGLPSDRFSAERTGGSVSTLTIQRTQQEDSAVYLCASSLYREAFFGQGTRLTVV.

The chain links TRBV5-5 to TRBJ2-7, with 8 bases lining up with TRBD1. The CDR3 spans 15 residues. Germline assignment: CDR1 SGHKS and CDR2 YYEKEE (reference sequence). The J segment lost 0 bases and the V segment lost 4 bases, leaving 6 bases of the junction unmatched. The CDR3 loop is CASSPTDRVSYEQYF. The CDR3 bases are TGTGCCAGCAGCCCGACGGACAGGGTCTCCTACGAGCAGTACTTC. The variable domain in full, with the rest retrieved from reference TRBV5-5 and TRBJ2-7, is DAGVTQSPTHLIKTRGQQVTLRCSPISGHKSVSWYQQVLGQGPQFIFQYYEKEERGRGNFPDRFSARQFPNYSSELNVNALLLGDSALYLCASSPTDRVSYEQYFGPGTRLTVT.

This clonotype was observed a handful of times. The chain is built from TRBV28 and TRBJ1-2; D gene ambiguous. CDR3 length: 10 amino acids. Trimming removed 7 bases at V and 4 bases at J, with 4 bases between. Germline V CDR1 and CDR2: MDHEN, SYDVKM. CDR3 DNA: TGTGCCAGCATGGGCTATGGCTACACCTTC. It is translated as CASMGYGYTF.

This clonotype was counted at least ten times. The chain couples TRBV29-1 to TRBJ1-3; 8 bases agree with TRBD1. Germline trimming cut 1 base from V and 3 bases from J; bases unmatched to any gene: 5. CDR1 SQVTM and CDR2 ANQGSEA come from the germline V gene. CDR3 length: 15 amino acids. The CDR3 sequence: CSVEVAGGDGNTIYF. The DNA for the CDR3 is TGCAGCGTTGAAGTGGCAGGGGGCGATGGAAACACCATATATTTT.

CDR3 coding DNA: TGTGCCAGCAGTCTACCCGGGACAGCCTATGGCTACACCTTC. It encodes CASSLPGTAYGYTF. V and J are TRBV6-2 or TRBV6-3 and TRBJ1-2; 7 nucleotides line up with TRBD1. Germline V gene sequence: CDR1 MNHEY, CDR2 SVGEGT. The trim removed 5 bases at V and 4 bases at J, leaving 7 bases unmatched. CDR3 length equals 14 residues.

This chain links TRBV5-1 with TRBJ2-7; 9 positions agree with TRBD1. The V gene end was trimmed by 4 bases and the J gene end by 2 bases; junction bases not matched to a gene: 4. Germline CDR1 and CDR2: SGHRS and YFSETQ. CDR3 length: 14 amino acids. CDR3 coding DNA: TGCGCCAGCAGCGGAGGGGACAGGGCCTACGAGCAGTACTTC. Amino acids: CASSGGDRAYEQYF.

This chain links TRBV19 with TRBJ1-5; D is possibly TRBD1 (5 bases). Germline CDR1 LNHDA, CDR2 SQIVND (reference sequence). Between the trimmed V and J ends, which lost 3 bases and 6 bases, there was a span of 9 bases. This CDR3 has 13 residues. CDR3 amino acids: CASSMGLGQPQHF. The CDR3 DNA reads as TGTGCCAGTAGTATGGGGCTTGGTCAGCCCCAGCATTTT.

There are many counts of this clonotype. The chain uses TRBV6-1 and TRBJ2-7; weak D call: TRBD2 (7 bases). The CDR3 totals 16 residues. Germline V gene lookup returns CDR1 MNHNS and CDR2 SASEGT. The germline V and J ends were trimmed by 7 bases and 2 bases, with 21 bases remaining between them. For the CDR3, the DNA is TGTGCCAGCATCCACGGGGGGCGGCTAACCCCCTACGAGCAGTACTTC. Translating it yields CASIHGGRLTPYEQYF.

At least ten counts were recorded for this clonotype. CDR3: CSVAFYENSPLHF. The CDR3 DNA follows: TGCAGCGTCGCTTTCTACGAGAATTCACCCCTCCACTTT. This chain joins TRBV29-1 and TRBJ1-6; unclear D gene. The CDR3 totals 13 residues. Germline V gene data show CDR1 as SQVTM and CDR2 as ANQGSEA. The V and J ends lost 6 bases and 7 bases respectively, with 13 bases between them.

In this sample, this clonotype turned up many times. This rearrangement joins TRBV13 to TRBJ2-2; D unresolved. CDR3 size: 14 residues. The germline V gene encodes CDR1 PRHDT and CDR2 FYEKMQ (reference sequence). The V end lost 6 bases, the J end lost 6 bases, and 14 bases lay between the germline ends. In nucleotides, the CDR3 is TGTGCCAGCAGTTTCAGAGTAGGAGCCGGGGAGCTGTTTTTT. Its translation: CASSFRVGAGELFF. Based on the CDR3 plus reference TRBV13 and TRBJ2-2, the full variable domain is AAGVIQSPRHLIKEKRETATLKCYPIPRHDTVYWYQQGPGQDPQFLISFYEKMQSDKGSIPDRFSAQQFSDYHSELNMSSLELGDSALYFCASSFRVGAGELFFGEGSRLTVL.

In its sample, this clonotype was seen many times. The genes are TRBV6-5 and TRBJ2-4, with 8 bases fitting TRBD1. Germline trimming cut 9 bases from V and 7 bases from J; bases unmatched to any gene: 14. Germline assignment: CDR1 MNHEY and CDR2 SVGAGI. This CDR3 comprises 15 residues. The CDR3 is CASSIARTGNNIQYF. DNA for the CDR3: TGTGCCAGTTCCATAGCCCGGACAGGGAATAACATTCAGTACTTC.

This clonotype was recorded at least ten times. The CDR3 DNA sequence: TGTGCCACCAGCATTGTCCGGGCCGGGGAGCTGTTTTTT. Translation gives CATSIVRAGELFF. The chain combines TRBV15 with TRBJ2-2; D not certain. Trimming took 4 bases from V and 6 from J, leaving 9 bases between them. This CDR3 contains 13 residues. The V gene's germline CDR1 is LNHNV and CDR2 YYDKDF (reference sequence).

Note on this clonotype: Since a much larger clone is just one base distant, this may be a read error. The chain couples TRBV11-1 to TRBJ2-3; D is perhaps TRBD1 (5 bases). The J call may be faulty, since TRBJ1-5 better matches the DNA end. Germline assignment: CDR1 SGHAT and CDR2 FQDESV (reference sequence). The CDR3 has 17 residues. CDR3 residues: CASSPILQGLGSDTQHF. CDR3 nucleotide sequence: TGTGCCAGCAGCCCGATACTTCAGGGATTGGGTTCAGATACGCAGCATTTT.

With respect to this clonotype: One end of the junction is discordant with germline, which a read error may explain. The chain employs TRBV7-3 and TRBJ1-1; weak D call: TRBD1 (5 bases). Looked up from germline, CDR1 is SGHTA and CDR2 is FQGTGA. There are 14 residues in the CDR3. The CDR3 here is CASSFNGGNTEAFF. In nucleotides, the CDR3 is TGTGCTAGCAGCTTTAATGGGGGTAACACTGAAGCTTTCTTT.

The V gene is TRBV6-2 or TRBV6-3, the J gene TRBJ2-2; D is unresolved. Deletions cut 0 bases from V and 4 bases from J, with 3 bases between. Germline-derived CDR1 and CDR2 are MNHEY and SVGEGT. This CDR3 contains 13 residues. The CDR3 loop is CASSYSITGELFF. In DNA, the CDR3 is TGTGCCAGCAGTTACTCTATCACCGGGGAGCTGTTTTTT.

This chain connects TRBV10-3 to TRBJ1-2; D unclear. The CDR3 has 17 amino acids. V was trimmed by 0 bases and J by 8 bases, leaving 22 bases between them. Germline CDR1 ENHRY, CDR2 SYGVKD. The CDR3 sequence is CAISESINDLDGKGYTF. CDR3 nucleotide sequence: TGTGCCATCAGTGAGTCGATAAACGACCTTGACGGGAAAGGCTACACCTTC.

The V and J genes are TRBV2 and TRBJ2-7; 7 bases map to TRBD1. V trimming: 2 bases; J trimming: 4 bases; junction bases outside the gene matches: 5. This CDR3 region has 14 residues. The germline gives CDR1 SNHLY, CDR2 FYNNEI. CDR3 in DNA: TGTGCCAGCAGTGAAAACAGGGGTGCGTACGAGCAGTACTTC. Its translation is CASSENRGAYEQYF. The full variable domain, in which reference TRBV2 and TRBJ2-7 provide the parts outside the CDR3, is EPEVTQTPSHQVTQMGQEVILRCVPISNHLYFYWYRQILGQKVEFLVSFYNNEISEKSEIFDDQFSVERPDGSNFTLKIRSTKLEDSAMYFCASSENRGAYEQYFGPGTRLTVT.

Regarding this clonotype: A single base separates this from a much larger clone, so it may be a read error. This chain connects TRBV5-5 to TRBJ1-2; D is unclear. Between the trimmed V and J ends, which lost 0 bases and 0 bases, there was a span of 6 bases. The CDR3 consists of 14 residues. Germline assignment: CDR1 SGHKS and CDR2 YYEKEE (reference sequence). The CDR3, as DNA: TGTGCCAGCAGCTTGGCGAGAGCTAACTATGGCTACACCTTC. This codes for CASSLARANYGYTF. The full variable domain, its missing parts supplied by reference TRBV5-5 and TRBJ1-2, is DAGVTQSPTHLIKTRGQQVTLRCSPISGHKSVSWYQQVLGQGPQFIFQYYEKEERGRGNFPDRFSARQFPNYSSELNVNALLLGDSALYLCASSLARANYGYTFGSGTRLTVV.

V is TRBV2 and J is TRBJ1-1, with D perhaps TRBD1 (6 bases). Trimming removed 6 bases from V and 1 base from J, with 15 bases in between. The CDR3 has 15 amino acids. The germline V gene has CDR1 SNHLY and CDR2 FYNNEI. The CDR3 DNA sequence: TGTGCCAGCAGCTTACAGGGATCCCCGAACACTGAAGCTTTCTTT. Translated, it gives CASSLQGSPNTEAFF. The variable domain in full, with the rest retrieved from reference TRBV2 and TRBJ1-1, is EPEVTQTPSHQVTQMGQEVILRCVPISNHLYFYWYRQILGQKVEFLVSFYNNEISEKSEIFDDQFSVERPDGSNFTLKIRSTKLEDSAMYFCASSLQGSPNTEAFFGQGTRLTVV.

This clonotype was seen many times. The chain recombines TRBV10-3 with TRBJ1-2; no clear D gene. In germline, CDR1 is ENHRY, CDR2 SYGVKD. V was shortened by 6 bases and J by 2 bases, with 7 bases between the two germline ends. This CDR3 has 12 amino acids. The chain's CDR3 is CAISQPNYGYTF. The CDR3 nucleotides read TGTGCCATCAGCCAGCCCAACTATGGCTACACCTTC.

This clonotype came up many times. DNA of the CDR3: TGTGCCAGCAGCCAAGATCGGGCGGGGGGTCGCGAGCAGTACTTC. It yields the protein CASSQDRAGGREQYF. This sequence joins TRBV4-2 and TRBJ2-7; TRBD2 matches 8 bases. CDR1 LGHNA and CDR2 YNFKEQ come from the germline V gene. The CDR3 sequence is 15 residues long. V was pared by 0 bases and J by 6 bases, with 7 bases of the junction left unmatched.

In the case of this clonotype: This may arise from a read error, as a much more abundant clone is one base away. The conserved phenylalanine or tryptophan is not found at the CDR3 terminus, so this likely reflects a read error. The chain recombines TRBV7-8 with TRBJ1-1; D unresolved. The CDR3 length is 18 residues. CDR1 SGHVS and CDR2 FQNEAQ come from the germline V gene. With 2 bases removed from V and 2 bases from J, the gap between germline ends came to 21 bases. In DNA form, the CDR3 reads TGTGCCAGCAGCTTACTTGCAGGCGACCCGGTGAGAAACACTGAAGCTTTCGTT. Its protein product is CASSLLAGDPVRNTEAFV.

This chain joins TRBV23-1 and TRBJ2-1; the match to TRBD2 covers 8 bases. TRBV23-1 is an ORF for which the function is uncertain. This CDR3 comprises 15 residues. V shed 4 bases, J shed 5 bases, and the junction held 7 bases outside the gene matches. The CDR3 DNA sequence: TGCGCCAGCAGTCTGACTAGCGTCAACGACAATGAGCAGTTCTTC. Translated, it gives CASSLTSVNDNEQFF.

This clonotype has at least ten counts. The DNA of the CDR3 is TGCGCCAGCAGTGAGAAGACTAGCGGGAGAGGGAATGAGCAGTTCTTC. This sequence encodes CASSEKTSGRGNEQFF. The chain recombines TRBV10-2 with TRBJ2-1; TRBD2 aligns across 12 bases. Germline V gene data show CDR1 as WSHSY and CDR2 as SAAADI. Trimming at V came to 2 bases and at J to 7 bases, leaving 6 bases not matched to a gene. This CDR3 is built from 16 residues.

V is TRBV30 and J is TRBJ2-7, with D perhaps matching TRBD1 or TRBD2 (5 bases each). The ends were cut back, 5 bases at V and 7 bases at J, with 21 bases in the middle. The CDR3 contains 14 residues. CDR1 and CDR2 from the germline V gene are GTSNPN and SVGIG (reference sequence). The CDR3 DNA follows: TGTGCCTGGTTTGGTGGGACCCCCCTACGGGAGCAGTACTTC. It translates to CAWFGGTPLREQYF.

This clonotype was observed at least ten times. The genes are TRBV11-1 and TRBJ2-7; D perhaps matches TRBD2 (6 bases). Germline CDR1 and CDR2: SGHAT and FQDESV (reference sequence). Between the trimmed V and J ends, which lost 1 base and 6 bases, there was a span of 28 bases. The CDR3 spans 19 residues. The CDR3 reads CASSLGFVGGSGKVFEQYF. The CDR3 nucleotides read TGTGCCAGCAGCTTAGGGTTCGTGGGAGGTTCAGGGAAGGTATTCGAGCAGTACTTC.

Comments on this clonotype: A much larger clone differs from this one at a single base, so this may be a read error. This chain links TRBV20-1 with TRBJ2-2; 11 bases map to TRBD2. CDR1 DFQATT and CDR2 SNEGSKA come from the germline V gene (reference sequence). This CDR3 spans 14 amino acids. This CDR3 reads CSAVAGGRTGKLFF. In DNA, the CDR3 is TGCAGTGCGGTAGCGGGAGGGCGGACCGGGAAGCTGTTTTTT.

The sample holds many counts of this clonotype. This chain uses TRBV3-1 with TRBJ1-2; no reliable D call. The CDR3 totals 15 residues. Trimming took 4 bases from V and 2 from J, leaving 14 bases between them. Per the germline V gene, CDR1 is LGHDT and CDR2 is YNNKEL (reference sequence). The CDR3 nucleotides are TGTGCCAGCAGCCCCACAAAAGGGTCCAACTATGGCTACACCTTC. Translating it yields CASSPTKGSNYGYTF. Combining the CDR3 with reference TRBV3-1 and TRBJ1-2 gives the whole variable domain DTAVSQTPKYLVTQMGNDKSIKCEQNLGHDTMYWYKQDSKKFLKIMFSYNNKELIINETVPNRFSPKSPDKAHLNLHINSLELGDSAVYFCASSPTKGSNYGYTFGSGTRLTVV.

This clonotype was recorded many times. V is TRBV5-4 and J is TRBJ2-5; D may be TRBD1 or TRBD2 (6 bases each). The germline V gene has CDR1 SGHNT and CDR2 YYREEE (reference sequence). V was clipped by 3 bases and J by 3 bases, with 12 bases between them. This CDR3 spans 14 amino acids. This CDR3 is CASSSDRREETQYF. CDR3 in DNA: TGTGCCAGCAGCTCCGACAGGAGGGAAGAGACCCAGTACTTC. Variable domain in full (rest from reference TRBV5-4 and TRBJ2-5): ETGVTQSPTHLIKTRGQQVTLRCSSQSGHNTVSWYQQALGQGPQFIFQYYREEENGRGNFPPRFSGLQFPNYSSELNVNALELDDSALYLCASSSDRREETQYFGPGTRLLVL.